This T cell receptor beta chain was identified in a study of blood T cell repertoires in COVID-19. Per the germline V gene, CDR1 is MNHNS and CDR2 is SASEGT. V lost 4 bases and J 7 bases, leaving 26 bases between the germline ends. The CDR3 sequence is 19 residues long. Using immunoSEQ multiplex PCR, the repertoire was profiled, and TCRdb retains in-frame clones only, with some absent. The sample consists of roughly 280,000 clones, about 88% of them appearing once. The source is a man aged 18 to 35 with active or convalescent COVID-19. The rearrangement links TRBV6-1 to TRBJ1-6, with D perhaps TRBD1 (6 bases). Specimen: peripheral blood. CDR3 residues: CASSVDLGPGTLGNSPLHF. DNA for the CDR3: TGTGCCAGCAGTGTGGACCTAGGCCCCGGGACACTGGGCAATTCACCCCTCCACTTT.